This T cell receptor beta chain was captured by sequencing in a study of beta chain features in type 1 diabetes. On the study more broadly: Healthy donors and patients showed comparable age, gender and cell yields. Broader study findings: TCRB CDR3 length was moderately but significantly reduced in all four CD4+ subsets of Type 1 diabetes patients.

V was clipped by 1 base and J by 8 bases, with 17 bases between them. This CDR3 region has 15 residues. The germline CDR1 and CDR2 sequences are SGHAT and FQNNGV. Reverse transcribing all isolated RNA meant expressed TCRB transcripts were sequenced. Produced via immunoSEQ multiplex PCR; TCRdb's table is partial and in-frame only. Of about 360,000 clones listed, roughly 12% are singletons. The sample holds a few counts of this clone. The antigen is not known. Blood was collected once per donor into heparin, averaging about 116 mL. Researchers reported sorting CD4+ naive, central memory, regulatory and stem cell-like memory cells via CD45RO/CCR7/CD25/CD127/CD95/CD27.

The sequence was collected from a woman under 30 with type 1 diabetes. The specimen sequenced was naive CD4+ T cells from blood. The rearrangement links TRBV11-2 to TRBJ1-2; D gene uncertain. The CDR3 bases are TGTGCCAGCAGCTTAGCCAAAGGGAGGGTTGGAGGCTACACCTTC. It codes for CASSLAKGRVGGYTF. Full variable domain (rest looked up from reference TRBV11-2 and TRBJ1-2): EAGVAQSPRYKIIEKRQSVAFWCNPISGHATLYWYQQILGQGPKLLIQFQNNGVVDDSQLPKDRFSAERLKGVDSTLKIQPAKLEDSAVYLCASSLAKGRVGGYTFGSGTRLTVV.